This passage covers 5 T cell receptor beta chains from one sample sequenced in a study of blood T cell repertoires in COVID-19. The assay was immunoSEQ multiplex PCR, and TCRdb's table has in-frame clones only and misses some. The data hold some 170,000 clones, with more than 65% observed a single time. Sequenced sample: PBMCs or T cells enriched from blood (not recorded which). Receptor source: a man over 45 who had recovered from COVID-19.

V gene TRBV6-4 combines with J gene TRBJ1-1, with 8 bases fitting TRBD1. V shed 5 bases and J 7 bases; nucleotides not matched to a gene: 6. This CDR3 spans 13 amino acids. CDR1 is MRHNA and CDR2 is SNTAGT in the germline V gene. CDR3 residues: CASSQQGVGEAFF. The CDR3, as DNA: TGTGCCAGCAGTCAACAGGGGGTTGGTGAAGCTTTCTTT.

The rearrangement joins TRBV6-5 to TRBJ2-1, with D perhaps matching TRBD1 (6 bases). The V and J ends lost 7 bases and 7 bases respectively, with 17 bases between them. The V gene's germline CDR1 is MNHEY and CDR2 SVGAGI. This CDR3 is built from 14 residues. CDR3 sequence: CASIVRSGANEQFF. The CDR3 DNA follows: TGTGCCAGCATCGTCAGGTCAGGGGCGAATGAGCAGTTCTTC.

This chain connects TRBV19 to TRBJ1-5, with 9 positions matching TRBD1. Germline V lookup: CDR1 LNHDA, CDR2 SQIVND (reference sequence). CDR3 length: 18 amino acids. V lost 8 bases, J lost 3 bases, and 17 bases stayed unmatched. The CDR3 coding sequence is TGTGCCAGTTTGGGACAGGGTTTGGGGAGTGGGGACAATCAGCCCCAGCATTTT. Its translation is CASLGQGLGSGDNQPQHF.

The chain employs TRBV5-1 and TRBJ1-1; D gene unclear. The CDR3 contains 16 residues. Trimming took 4 bases from V and 4 from J, leaving 20 bases between them. Per germline, CDR1 SGHRS and CDR2 YFSETQ. CDR3 sequence: CASSDGRAKGFTEAFF. The CDR3 region has the DNA TGCGCCAGCAGCGATGGGAGGGCAAAGGGATTCACTGAAGCTTTCTTT.

CDR3 DNA: TGTGCCAGCAGCTTTGAGGTTACCGGGGCCAACGTCCTGACTTTC. This encodes CASSFEVTGANVLTF. This chain joins TRBV5-6 and TRBJ2-6; D unresolved. The germline V and J ends were trimmed by 2 bases and 4 bases, with 10 bases remaining between them. The CDR3 consists of 15 residues. Looked up from germline, CDR1 is SGHDT and CDR2 is YYEEEE.